This record looks at one T cell receptor (beta chain) sequence and its context. The antigen is unknown. This entry is derived from a study of CD8 T cells in Susac syndrome. Overall study findings and caveats: In its TCR sequencing and HLA analysis, the study acknowledged that the number of individuals was relatively small.

The CDR3 loop spans 11 amino acids. Germline CDR1 DFQATT, CDR2 SNEGSKA (reference sequence). V lost 3 bases to trimming and J lost 5 bases, with 4 bases between them. TCR beta sequencing covered blood CD8+ and CD4+ T cells. The multiple sclerosis control group consisted of treatment-naive patients whose relapsing-remitting disease, which was either stable or active, fulfilled revised McDonald criteria. With random hexamers, 0.5 to 1 ug RNA was reverse transcribed. Coverage of TCR beta CDR3 amplification by immunoSEQ multiplex PCR extended to 54 Vbeta and 13 Jbeta. MiXCR was run by TCRdb on the immunoSEQ multiplex PCR reads, yielding one entry per CDR3 protein. The repertoire holds around 71,000 distinct CDR3 sequences, with 96% as singletons.

This chain uses TRBV20-1 with TRBJ2-2; D gene unclear. The clonotype originates from a human donor with multiple sclerosis. The sample comprised CD4+ T cells from PBMCs. The CDR3 spells CSARGTGELFF. The CDR3 nucleotides read TGCAGTGCTAGGGGGACCGGGGAGCTGTTTTTT.